The entry that follows covers one T cell receptor (beta chain) sequence. This sample is drawn from a study of siplizumab effects on memory and regulatory T cells. Profiling relied on immunoSEQ multiplex PCR, and the TCRdb table lists in-frame clones only, not all of them. This sample has some 65,000 clones, with over 75% found just once. The sequence was obtained from a human donor in good health. The sequencing sample was made of Tregs sorted from blood.

The CDR3 loop reads CASSSSGTGYEQYF. CDR3 DNA: TGTGCCAGCAGCTCTTCCGGGACAGGGTACGAGCAGTACTTC. V is TRBV7-9 and J is TRBJ2-7; 9 bases map to TRBD1. The CDR3 covers 14 residues. V gave up 4 bases and J gave up 4 bases; unmatched junction bases: 5. Germline V gives CDR1 SEHNR, CDR2 FQNEAQ (reference sequence).